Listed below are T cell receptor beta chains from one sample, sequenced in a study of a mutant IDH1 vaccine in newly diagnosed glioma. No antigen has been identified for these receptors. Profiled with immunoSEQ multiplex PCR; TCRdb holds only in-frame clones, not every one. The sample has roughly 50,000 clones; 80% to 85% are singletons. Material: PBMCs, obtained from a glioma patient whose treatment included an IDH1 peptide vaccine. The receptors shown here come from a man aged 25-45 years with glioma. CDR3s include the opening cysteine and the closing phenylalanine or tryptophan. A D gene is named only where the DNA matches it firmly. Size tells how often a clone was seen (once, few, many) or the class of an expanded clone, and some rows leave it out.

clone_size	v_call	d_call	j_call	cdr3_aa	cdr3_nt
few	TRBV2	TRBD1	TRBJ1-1	CASSGTGGFTEAFF	TGTGCCAGCAGTGGGACAGGGGGATTTACTGAAGCTTTCTTT
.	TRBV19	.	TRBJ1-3	CASSISGMSGNTIYF	TGTGCCAGTAGTATTAGTGGGATGTCTGGAAACACCATATATTTT
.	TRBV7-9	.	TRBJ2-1	CASSISYSGSSYNEQFF	TGTGCCAGCAGCATCTCTTACAGTGGCAGCTCCTACAATGAGCAGTTCTTC
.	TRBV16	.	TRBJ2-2	CASSPSGPHLLFF	TGTGCCAGCAGCCCTTCCGGGCCCCACCTTCTGTTTTTT
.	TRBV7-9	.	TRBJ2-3	CASTSVRGPDTQYF	TGTGCCAGCACCTCTGTCAGGGGCCCAGATACGCAGTATTTT
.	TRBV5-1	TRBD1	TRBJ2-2	CASSLDRGLLYTGELFF	TGCGCCAGCAGCTTGGACAGGGGTTTACTTTACACCGGGGAGCTGTTTTTT
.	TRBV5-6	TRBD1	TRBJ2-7	CASSDGQGEDEQYF	TGTGCCAGCAGCGACGGACAGGGTGAAGACGAGCAGTACTTC
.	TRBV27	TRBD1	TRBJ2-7	CASSRPGQNYEQYF	TGTGCCAGCAGTCGGCCGGGACAGAACTACGAGCAGTACTTC
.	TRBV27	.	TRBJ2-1	CASSFLGGAQFF	TGTGCCAGCAGTTTTTTAGGAGGGGCCCAATTCTTC
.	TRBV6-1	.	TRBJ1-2	CASSELGSYGYTF	TGTGCCAGCAGTGAACTAGGAAGCTATGGCTACACCTTC
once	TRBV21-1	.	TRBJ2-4	CASSNSGKVPAKNIQYF	TGTGCCAGCAGCAACTCTGGGAAGGTTCCGGCCAAAAACATTCAGTACTTC
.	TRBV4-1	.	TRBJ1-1	CASSQVGRVGGNTEAFF	TGCGCCAGCAGCCAAGTGGGGAGGGTAGGGGGGAACACTGAAGCTTTCTTT
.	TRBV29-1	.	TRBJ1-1	CSVGAANTEAFF	TGCAGCGTTGGGGCAGCGAACACTGAAGCTTTCTTT
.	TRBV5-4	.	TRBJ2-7	CASSSAGRPYEQYF	TGTGCCAGCAGTTCCGCGGGTCGACCCTACGAGCAGTACTTC
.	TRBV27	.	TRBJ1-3	CASSPARRGGGNTIYF	TGTGCCAGCAGCCCGGCTCGACGCGGAGGTGGAAACACCATATATTTT
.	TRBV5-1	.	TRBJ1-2	CASSLAGKNYGYTF	TGCGCCAGCAGCTTGGCAGGGAAGAACTATGGCTACACCTTC
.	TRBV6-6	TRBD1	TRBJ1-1	CASSKRTGSMNTEAFF	TGTGCCAGCAGTAAAAGGACAGGATCTATGAACACTGAAGCTTTCTTT
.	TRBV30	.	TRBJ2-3	CAWTPNTDTQYF	TGTGCCTGGACCCCAAACACAGATACGCAGTATTTT
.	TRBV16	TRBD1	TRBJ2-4	CASSRPRTGSKNIQYF	TGTGCCAGCAGTCGTCCCCGGACAGGGTCCAAAAACATTCAGTACTTC
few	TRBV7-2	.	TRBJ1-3	CASSLEGLWGNTIYF	TGTGCCAGCAGCTTAGAGGGGCTGTGGGGAAACACCATATATTTT
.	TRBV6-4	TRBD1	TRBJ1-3	CASSDSTGSGNTIYF	TGTGCCAGCAGTGACTCGACAGGGTCTGGAAACACCATATATTTT
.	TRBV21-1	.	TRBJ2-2	CASSKRRAKTGELFF	TGTGCCAGCAGCAAACGCAGGGCCAAAACCGGGGAGCTGTTTTTT
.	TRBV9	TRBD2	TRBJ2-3	CASSVAASGGLSTDTQYF	TGTGCCAGCAGCGTAGCGGCTAGCGGGGGGCTTAGCACAGATACGCAGTATTTT
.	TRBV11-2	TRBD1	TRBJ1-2	CASSRGSPGTDNYGYTF	TGTGCCAGCAGCCGGGGATCGCCCGGGACAGACAACTATGGCTACACCTTC
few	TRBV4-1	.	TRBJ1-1	CASSQDPGMSVTEAFF	TGCGCCAGCAGCCAAGATCCAGGGATGTCGGTCACTGAAGCTTTCTTT
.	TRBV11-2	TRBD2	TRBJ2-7	CASSLPKRGPSSYEQYF	TGTGCCAGCAGCTTACCCAAGCGGGGCCCTAGCTCCTACGAGCAGTACTTC
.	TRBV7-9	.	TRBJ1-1	CASSLLLDTEAFF	TGTGCCAGCAGCTTACTCTTAGACACTGAAGCTTTCTTT
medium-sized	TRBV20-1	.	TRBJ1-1	CSARLNTEAFF	TGCAGTGCTAGACTGAACACTGAAGCTTTCTTT